One and the same sample provided the 14 T cell receptor beta chains below, sequenced in a study of blood T cell repertoires in COVID-19 (dated by TCRdb to about 2020). Receptor libraries were prepared by the immunoSEQ multiplex PCR assay. TCRdb took over this immuneACCESS table, retaining in-frame rearrangements with V and J assigned. Such tables are incomplete; in checked studies, under half of the missing clones stem from an unresolved V gene, and the remainder is unexplained. This sample gives fewer than 350,000 clones in total; approximately 91% of them show up just once. Under 3% of the sample goes to the ten largest clones. The specimen sequenced was PBMCs or T cells enriched from blood (not recorded which). The receptors derive from a woman aged 35 to 49 with acute COVID-19.

The CDR3 DNA follows: TGTGCCAGCAGCTTAGACGGAGACTATGGCTACACCTTC. Encoded protein: CASSLDGDYGYTF. The chain is built from TRBV7-9 and TRBJ1-2; D unresolved. Per the germline V gene, CDR1 is SEHNR and CDR2 is FQNEAQ (reference sequence). CDR3 length equals 13 residues. V lost 1 base to trimming and J lost 3 bases, with 6 bases between them.

CDR3 in DNA: TGTGCCAGCAACCTGGACAGGGGGCGAAATCAGCCCCAGCATTTT. Its protein product is CASNLDRGRNQPQHF. The chain uses TRBV6-5 and TRBJ1-5, with TRBD1 matching 11 bases. CDR1 is MNHEY, CDR2 SVGAGI, per germline. The CDR3 extends over 15 amino acids. The V gene end was trimmed by 7 bases and the J gene end by 4 bases; junction bases not matched to a gene: 6.

The chain carries TRBV5-1 and TRBJ2-7, with 7 nucleotides matching TRBD2. CDR1 is SGHRS, CDR2 YFSETQ, per germline. Trimming took 2 bases from V and 0 from J; bases not matched to a gene: 5. The CDR3 length is 15 residues. The CDR3 DNA follows: TGCGCCAGCAGCTTCTGGGGCGGGAGCTCCTACGAGCAGTACTTC. It is translated as CASSFWGGSSYEQYF.

The V gene is TRBV5-1, the J gene TRBJ1-2; the match to TRBD1 covers 7 bases. Germline CDR1 reads SGHRS; CDR2 reads YFSETQ. The ends lost 4 bases at V and 2 bases at J; junction bases unmatched: 8. This CDR3 contains 15 residues. The CDR3 region is CASSTARGQNYGYTF. CDR3 nucleotide sequence: TGCGCCAGCAGCACCGCTAGGGGGCAGAACTATGGCTACACCTTC.

The CDR3 nucleotides are TGTGCCAGTAGGGGACACCAGAACACTGAAGCTTTCTTT. It translates to CASRGHQNTEAFF. The J gene is TRBJ1-1, the V gene TRBV19, with TRBD1 as a possible D gene (6 bases). The germline gives CDR1 LNHDA, CDR2 SQIVND (reference sequence). The germline V and J ends were trimmed by 6 bases and 1 base, with 9 bases remaining between them. The CDR3 has 13 residues.

This clone was seen a single time. This chain links TRBV6-5 with TRBJ1-1; D ambiguous. With 4 bases removed from V and 1 base from J, the gap between germline ends came to 10 bases. This CDR3 is 14 amino acids long. CDR1 and CDR2 from the germline V gene are MNHEY and SVGAGI. CDR3 in DNA: TGTGCCAGCAGTTCCCCTCAGGAGAACACTGAAGCTTTCTTT. It codes for CASSSPQENTEAFF.

The V gene is TRBV28, the J gene TRBJ2-7; maybe TRBD2 (5 bases). CDR3 length: 14 amino acids. From germline, CDR1 is MDHEN and CDR2 SYDVKM. Trimming cost V 5 bases and J 0 bases, with 11 bases left between them. The CDR3 DNA reads as TGTGCCAGCAGTCGGAGGAGCAGCTCCTACGAGCAGTACTTC. Amino acid sequence: CASSRRSSSYEQYF.

This clone was counted once. The chain is built from TRBV20-1 and TRBJ1-1; D not certain. The ends were cut back, 6 bases at V and 5 bases at J, with 4 bases in the middle. The CDR3 loop spans 9 amino acids. Germline lookup yields CDR1 DFQATT and CDR2 SNEGSKA (reference sequence). DNA of the CDR3: TGCAGTGCCGCGACTGAAGCTTTCTTT. Translating it yields CSAATEAFF.

This sequence joins TRBV5-1 and TRBJ2-1; TRBD1 agrees at 9 bases. The V and J ends lost 6 bases and 1 base, in that order; junction bases with no gene match: 8. CDR3 length: 16 amino acids. Germline CDR1 reads SGHRS; CDR2 reads YFSETQ. DNA of the CDR3: TGCGCCAGCACCCACGACAGGGGGGGTTCCTACAATGAGCAGTTCTTC. The encoded protein is CASTHDRGGSYNEQFF.

The chain carries TRBV4-3 and TRBJ2-2; weak D call: TRBD1 (5 bases). The germline gives CDR1 LGHNA, CDR2 YSLEER. The V end lost 0 bases, the J end lost 7 bases, and 12 bases lay between the germline ends. The CDR3 contains 15 residues. This CDR3 is CASSQEEGVYGELFF. The CDR3, as DNA: TGCGCCAGCAGCCAAGAGGAAGGGGTATACGGGGAGCTGTTTTTT.

This chain joins TRBV28 and TRBJ1-1; a weak D match, TRBD1 (6 bases). The CDR3 length is 14 residues. CDR1 MDHEN and CDR2 SYDVKM come from the germline V gene. V gave up 4 bases and J gave up 7 bases, with 16 bases separating them. The CDR3 protein is CASSSNRVVYEAFF. The CDR3 nucleotides are TGTGCCAGCAGTTCTAACAGGGTTGTGTATGAAGCTTTCTTT.

This chain joins TRBV25-1 and TRBJ2-5; D is undetermined. CDR3 length: 13 residues. The V end was cut by 3 bases, the J end by 5 bases, with 10 bases between. CDR1 and CDR2 (germline): MGHDK, SYGVNS. In DNA, the CDR3 is TGTGCCAGCAGTGAGAGGTTTGGTGAGACCCAGTACTTC. It codes for CASSERFGETQYF.

The chain uses TRBV30 and TRBJ1-6; 9 bases agree with TRBD1. The CDR3 runs 14 residues. V trimming: 3 bases; J trimming: 10 bases; junction bases outside the gene matches: 7. The V gene's germline CDR1 is GTSNPN and CDR2 SVGIG (reference sequence). CDR3 nucleotides: TGTGCCTGGAGCCCGACAGGGGGTGTATCACCCCTCCACTTT. It yields the protein CAWSPTGGVSPLHF.

The chain joins TRBV6-5 to TRBJ2-5; TRBD2 matches 7 bases. The germline V gene has CDR1 MNHEY and CDR2 SVGAGI. The CDR3 length is 15 residues. Unmatched junction bases numbered 7, after V lost 4 bases and J lost 2 bases. CDR3 nucleotide sequence: TGTGCCAGCAGTTGGGTCGGGGGGACTCAAGAGACCCAGTACTTC. This translates into CASSWVGGTQETQYF.